The T cell receptor (beta chain) under discussion was sequenced for a study of blood T cell repertoires in COVID-19 (TCRdb year 2020). For the wider study: Samples from collaborators originated in the United States, Italy and Spain and spanned both the acute and convalescent phases of COVID-19. Where HLA class I and class II types were available, the types were taken from metadata supplied by the sample provider, not from assay-based typing. The dataset comprised deeply sampled blood TCRbeta repertoires from subjects exposed to, actively infected with, or recovered from COVID-19. The material from the prospective study consisted of cDNA or gDNA derived from T cells, B-cell-depleted T cells, or PBMCs. Samples were obtained from the ongoing ImmuneRACE study (first 160 participants) and from 1,254 subjects provided by 6 global collaborators. The sample metadata nearly always contained a de-identified subject ID, COVID-19 status, age in years and sex. The repertoires were released in a freely available public database meant as a resource for research on the immune response to SARS-CoV-2.

The CDR3 goes from the cysteine to the phenylalanine over 14 residues. CDR3 DNA is the only sequence kept; it has 42 bases, read in frame from the first base. As encoded in the germline V gene, CDR1 is SGHRS while CDR2 is YFSETQ. V drops 1 base and J drops 7 bases, leaving 14 bases in between. The collaborating institutions used their own protocols to collect whole blood in K2EDTA tubes. For TCRbeta analysis, collaborator samples were shipped as frozen whole blood, as isolated PBMCs, or as DNA extracted from either sample type. Results and caveats for the whole study, not just this receptor: The quantity of clinical and demographic metadata differed by source and by participant and was supplied without curation.

About this clone: Its target antigen remains unknown. It has no much larger one-base neighbor in the sample; base qualities were not kept.

TCRbeta CDR3 regions were amplified from genomic DNA by means of the immunoSEQ Assay, a bias-controlled multiplex PCR. As for the authors' bioinformatics: Within the assay, amplification of reference gene primers was used to estimate how many nucleated cells each sample contained. To quantify the absolute abundance of each unique TCRbeta CDR3 rearrangement, sequence reads were collapsed and filtered. For each sample, productive Simpson clonality was calculated by taking the square root of Simpson's diversity index across productive rearrangements. In TCRdb, the immuneACCESS table is reduced to in-frame sequences with V and J assigned. These tables do not hold every clone; where another copy was compared, an unresolved V gene accounts for under half, and the others remain unexplained. V, J and clone size reflect that table, while D and trimming were determined from the DNA. Recorded for this sample are about 120,000 clones; about 83% of them occurred a single time. In total, the top ten clones hold approximately 12% of the sample.

The sequence links TRBV5-1 to TRBJ2-5; TRBD1 is a weak D gene call, 6 bases matching. The sequencing sample was made of peripheral blood. The TCR was taken from a man in his fifties or sixties with acute or convalescent COVID-19. The DNA is TGCGCCAGCAGCTTGTCAGGGGAAAAGGTGACCCAGTACTTC. Its amino acids are CASSLSGEKVTQYF.